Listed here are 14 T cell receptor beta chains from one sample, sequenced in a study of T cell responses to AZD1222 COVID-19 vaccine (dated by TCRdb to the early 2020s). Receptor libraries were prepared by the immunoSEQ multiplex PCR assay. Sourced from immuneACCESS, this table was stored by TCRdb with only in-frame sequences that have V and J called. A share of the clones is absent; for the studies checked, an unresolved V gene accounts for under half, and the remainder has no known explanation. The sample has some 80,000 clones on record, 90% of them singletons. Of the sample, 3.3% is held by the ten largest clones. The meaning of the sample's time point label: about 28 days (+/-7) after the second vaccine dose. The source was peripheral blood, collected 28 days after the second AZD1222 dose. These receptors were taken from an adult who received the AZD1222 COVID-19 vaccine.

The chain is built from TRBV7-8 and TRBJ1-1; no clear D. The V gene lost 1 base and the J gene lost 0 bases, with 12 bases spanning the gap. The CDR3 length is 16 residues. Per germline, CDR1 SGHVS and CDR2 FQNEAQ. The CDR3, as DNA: TGTGCCAGCAGCTTAGGGTATCGGTTTATGAACACTGAAGCTTTCTTT. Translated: CASSLGYRFMNTEAFF.

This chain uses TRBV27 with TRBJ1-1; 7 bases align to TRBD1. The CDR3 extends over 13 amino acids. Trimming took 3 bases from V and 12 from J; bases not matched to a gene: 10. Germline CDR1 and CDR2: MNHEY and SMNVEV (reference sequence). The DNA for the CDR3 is TGTGCCAGCAGTTTGACAGGGTGGGCGGCAACTTTCTTT. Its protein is CASSLTGWAATFF.

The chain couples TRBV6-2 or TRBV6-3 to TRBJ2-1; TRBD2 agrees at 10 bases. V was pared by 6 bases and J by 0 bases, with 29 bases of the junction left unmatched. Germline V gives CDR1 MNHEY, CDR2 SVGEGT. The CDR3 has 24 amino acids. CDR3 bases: TGTGCCAGCAGCCAATTCGGGCTAGCGGGAGCCGGCCCATGGAGCCAAAGCTCCTACAATGAGCAGTTCTTC. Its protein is CASSQFGLAGAGPWSQSSYNEQFF.

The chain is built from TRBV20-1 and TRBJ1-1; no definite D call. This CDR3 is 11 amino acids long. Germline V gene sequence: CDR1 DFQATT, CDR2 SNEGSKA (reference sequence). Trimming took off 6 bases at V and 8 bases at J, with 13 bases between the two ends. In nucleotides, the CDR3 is TGCAGTGCCCTCGACCTCGGCGAAGCTTTCTTT. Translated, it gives CSALDLGEAFF.

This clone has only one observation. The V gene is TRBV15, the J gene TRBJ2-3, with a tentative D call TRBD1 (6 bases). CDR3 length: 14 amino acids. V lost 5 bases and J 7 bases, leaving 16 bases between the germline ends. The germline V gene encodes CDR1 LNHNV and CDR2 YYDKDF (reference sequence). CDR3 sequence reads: CATSVLPGQNTQYF. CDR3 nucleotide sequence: TGTGCCACCAGCGTCCTACCGGGACAAAATACGCAGTATTTT.

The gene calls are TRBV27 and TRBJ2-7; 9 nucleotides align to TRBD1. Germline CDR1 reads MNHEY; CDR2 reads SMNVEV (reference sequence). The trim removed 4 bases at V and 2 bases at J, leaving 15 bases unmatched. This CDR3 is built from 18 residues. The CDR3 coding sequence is TGTGCCAGCAGTTCTGAATCAGATACCGGGACAGGGCCCTACGAGCAGTACTTC. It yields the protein CASSSESDTGTGPYEQYF.

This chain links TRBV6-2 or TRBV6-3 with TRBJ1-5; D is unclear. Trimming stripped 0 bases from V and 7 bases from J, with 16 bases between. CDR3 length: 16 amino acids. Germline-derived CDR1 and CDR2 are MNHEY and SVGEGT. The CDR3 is CASSYSIGGNRQPQHF. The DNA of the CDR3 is TGTGCCAGCAGTTACTCGATTGGCGGGAATCGCCAGCCCCAGCATTTT.

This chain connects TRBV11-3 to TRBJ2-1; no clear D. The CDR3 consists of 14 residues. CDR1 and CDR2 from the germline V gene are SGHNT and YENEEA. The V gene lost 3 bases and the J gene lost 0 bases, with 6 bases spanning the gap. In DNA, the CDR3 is TGTGCCAGCAGCTTTACCGGCTCCTACAATGAGCAGTTCTTC. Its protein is CASSFTGSYNEQFF.

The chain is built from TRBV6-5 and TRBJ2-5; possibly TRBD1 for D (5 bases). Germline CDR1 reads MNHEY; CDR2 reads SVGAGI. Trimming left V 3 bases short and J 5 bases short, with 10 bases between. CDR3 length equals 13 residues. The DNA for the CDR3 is TGTGCCAGCAGTTATAAAGGGGTTGAGACCCAGTACTTC. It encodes CASSYKGVETQYF.

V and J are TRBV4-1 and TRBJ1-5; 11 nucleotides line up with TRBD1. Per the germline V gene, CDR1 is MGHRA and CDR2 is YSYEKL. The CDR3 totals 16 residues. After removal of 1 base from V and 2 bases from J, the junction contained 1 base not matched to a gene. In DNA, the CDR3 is TGCGCCAGCAGCCAAGGGACAGGGGGCCGCAATCAGCCCCAGCATTTT. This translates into CASSQGTGGRNQPQHF.

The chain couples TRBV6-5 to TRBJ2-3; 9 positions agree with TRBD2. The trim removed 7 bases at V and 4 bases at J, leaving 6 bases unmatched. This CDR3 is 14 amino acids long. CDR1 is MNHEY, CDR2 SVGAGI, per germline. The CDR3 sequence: CASIGGGAADTQYF. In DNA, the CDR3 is TGTGCCAGCATCGGCGGGGGGGCGGCAGATACGCAGTATTTT.

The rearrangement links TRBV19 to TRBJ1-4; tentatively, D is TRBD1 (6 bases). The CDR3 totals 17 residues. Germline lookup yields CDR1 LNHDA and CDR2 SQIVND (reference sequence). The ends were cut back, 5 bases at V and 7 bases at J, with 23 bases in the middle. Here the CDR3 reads CASSRLPGGVYGEKLFF. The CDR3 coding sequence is TGTGCCAGTAGTCGACTGCCCGGGGGCGTTTATGGTGAAAAACTGTTTTTT.

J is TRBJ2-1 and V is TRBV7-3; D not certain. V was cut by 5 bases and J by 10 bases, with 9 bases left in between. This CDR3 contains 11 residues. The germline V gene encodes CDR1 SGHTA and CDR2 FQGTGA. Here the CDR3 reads CASSNLGEQFF. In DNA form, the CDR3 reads TGTGCCAGCAGCAACCTGGGGGAGCAGTTCTTC. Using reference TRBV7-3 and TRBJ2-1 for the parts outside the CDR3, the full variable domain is GAGVSQTPSNKVTEKGKYVELRCDPISGHTALYWYRQSLGQGPEFLIYFQGTGAADDSGLPNDRFFAVRPEGSVSTLKIQRTERGDSAVYLCASSNLGEQFFGPGTRLTVL.

The CDR3 DNA is TGTGCCAGCAGCCAAGATTTGGGAACGGTGGATTATGGCTACACCTTC. Its protein product is CASSQDLGTVDYGYTF. The chain recombines TRBV4-2 with TRBJ1-2; the D is unclear. Germline V CDR1 and CDR2: LGHNA, YNFKEQ. Trimming removed 0 bases at V and 5 bases at J, with 16 bases between. This CDR3 region has 16 residues.